This T cell receptor (beta chain) is drawn from a study of PD-L1 blockade in urothelial cancer (dated by TCRdb to 2016 to 2017). A note on the overall study: Therapy was started around 2014 for all patients, and atezolizumab 1,200 mg was administered intravenously every 3 weeks. About 90% of the roughly 29 patients were identified as males with urothelial cancer of bladder origin, and a prior smoking history was reported by 18 of 29 patients. An ECOG performance status of 0 or 1 was recorded for the patients, and 0 to 3 prior chemotherapy regimens had been received by the patients. Blood samples were analyzed at 3 weeks after treatment start (second dose) and at 6 weeks after treatment start. Blood samples gave median yields of roughly 150,000 T cells and 82,636 unique TCRs, along with a median clonality of 0.080. The study, an exploratory multi-omic analysis, examined somatic, immune and clinical correlates of response to PD-L1 blockade with atezolizumab in urothelial cancer. Pretreatment tumor samples, along with matched peripheral blood serially collected before and after atezolizumab treatment, were subjected to TCR sequencing. Durable clinical benefit was defined as a progression-free survival longer than 6 months, and TCR features were additionally tested against progression-free survival and overall survival. In the same patients, pretreatment tumors underwent whole exome sequencing and RNA sequencing in addition to TCR sequencing. Durable clinical benefit was achieved by nine patients and was not achieved by 20 patients. Pretreatment blood TCR-seq was available for 30 or so patients, at least one posttreatment blood collection was obtained for about 24 patients, and tumor TCR-seq was available for about 24 patients. Findings and caveats that apply to the study as a whole: At 3 weeks after the start of treatment, tumor-associated TCR clones in peripheral blood had expanded more in patients with durable benefit (n ≈ 22, p = 0.022). Small sample size (n ≈ 29) and many exploratory analyses mean the results are intended to be hypothesis-generating. Improved progression-free and overall survival was found to be associated with pretreatment peripheral blood TCR clonality below the median.

As to this clone: Which antigen it targets is not known. The input lacks base qualities; no much larger clone sits a single base away.

Per the germline V gene, SGHRS is the CDR1 and YFSETQ is the CDR2. From the cysteine up to the phenylalanine, the CDR3 has a length of 15 residues. Only the CDR3 DNA is retained, 45 bases long and in frame from the first base. Germline trimming amounts to 4 bases on V and 2 bases on J, with 8 as the count of junction bases outside the gene matches. The time point label of this sample denotes: peripheral blood 6 weeks after treatment start. The cohort comprised 29 patients with locally advanced or metastatic urothelial carcinoma treated at Memorial Sloan Kettering on a trial protocol. Peripheral blood mononuclear cells were collected pretreatment and during treatment, with between 1 and 8 total time points per patient. The Qiagen DNeasy Blood extraction kit was used to purify genomic DNA from total PBMCs and tumor samples. PBMCs were collected pretreatment and during treatment and were isolated and stored as previously described.

Synthetic TCR analog templates were spiked into each PCR so that absolute template abundance could be estimated from read counts. TCRbeta CDR3 regions were amplified from genomic DNA with bias-controlled V and J gene primers using the immunoSEQ assay. Rearranged TCRbeta segments were sequenced at approximately 20X coverage. Regarding the original processing steps: Sequencing errors were corrected by clustering, and CDR3s were annotated against IMGT so that V, D and J genes could be assigned. Only productive TCRbeta rearrangements were used in downstream analyses, excluding out-of-frame or stop-codon sequences. To compute clonality, Shannon entropy was normalized by the log of the number of unique productive sequences and then subtracted from one. Fisher's exact test with Benjamini-Hochberg correction, at a threshold of adjusted p below 0.01, was used to find clones that differed between time points or between blood and tumor. TCRdb took over this immuneACCESS table, retaining in-frame rearrangements with V and J assigned. Such tables are incomplete; in checked studies, under half of the missing clones stem from an unresolved V gene, and the remainder is unexplained. V and J calls and clone size are those listed in that table; D and trimming were worked out from the DNA. Across this sample there are around 45,000 clones, with approximately 83% seen only once. The ten largest make up about 16% of the sample.

This material consisted of PBMCs, taken around atezolizumab (anti-PD-L1) treatment. The clonotype originates from a man aged 60 to 75 with urothelial cancer. The chain is made from TRBV5-1 and TRBJ2-7, with 8 bases matching TRBD1. The DNA sequence is as follows: TGCGCCAGCAGCACCGGGACAGGACGAACCTACGAGCAGTACTTC. The resulting protein is CASSTGTGRTYEQYF.